Shown below are 27 T cell receptor beta chains from a single sample sequenced in a study of yellow fever vaccine responses in identical twins. One entry per CDR3 protein, called by TCRdb with MiXCR from the RT-PCR reads. The sample includes 30,000 to 40,000 distinct CDR3 sequences, more than 45% of them seen just once. The sequencing used T cells from blood (PBMCs), unsorted or a sorted subset (not recorded which), collected before or after yellow fever vaccination (not recorded which). The receptors come from a woman between 18 and 29 years old who received the yellow fever vaccine.

The V call is TRBV12-3 or TRBV12-4, the J call TRBJ1-3; perhaps TRBD1 as D (6 bases). The CDR3 spans 16 residues. V was cut by 6 bases and J by 5 bases, with 20 bases left in between. CDR3 protein: CASRAPPPGERNTIYF. CDR3 sequence (DNA): TGTGCCAGCAGGGCCCCCCCGCCAGGGGAGCGAAACACCATATATTTT.

V and J are TRBV23-1 and TRBJ2-7; tentatively, D is TRBD1 (6 bases). TRBV23-1 is classed as an ORF, of uncertain function. The CDR3 extends over 13 amino acids. Deletions cut 10 bases from V and 6 bases from J, with 19 bases between. This CDR3 is CATPTRGGPEQYF. The CDR3 DNA reads as TGCGCCACCCCGACGAGAGGGGGTCCCGAGCAGTACTTC.

This clonotype was recorded a few times. V and J are TRBV10-3 and TRBJ2-2, with 7 nucleotides matching TRBD2. The CDR3 covers 15 residues. The J segment lost 1 base and the V segment lost 6 bases, leaving 5 bases of the junction unmatched. CDR1 ENHRY and CDR2 SYGVKD come from the germline V gene. CDR3 loop: CAISTREVNTGELFF. In DNA form, the CDR3 reads TGTGCCATCAGCACCCGGGAGGTGAACACCGGGGAGCTGTTTTTT.

The genes are TRBV12-3 or TRBV12-4 and TRBJ1-1; D is possibly TRBD1 (5 bases). Between the trimmed V and J ends, which lost 5 bases and 1 base, there was a span of 11 bases. The CDR3 has 14 residues. This CDR3 is CASSTQAENTEAFF. The CDR3 DNA is TGTGCCAGCAGTACACAGGCGGAGAACACTGAAGCTTTCTTT.

This clonotype occurred a few times. The rearrangement joins TRBV2 to TRBJ2-7, with D unresolved. Trimming removed 9 bases from V and 6 bases from J, with 9 bases in between. Germline loops: CDR1 SNHLY, CDR2 FYNNEI. The CDR3 length is 10 residues. The CDR3 DNA is TGTGCCAGGATCAGTTGCGAGCAGTACTTC. Its protein product is CARISCEQYF.

The gene calls are TRBV29-1 and TRBJ1-2; the D is unclear. There are 13 residues in the CDR3. Germline V gives CDR1 SQVTM, CDR2 ANQGSEA. V lost 5 bases and J 5 bases, leaving 15 bases between the germline ends. Here the CDR3 reads CSVLGGSGYGYTF. CDR3 nucleotides: TGCAGCGTTCTAGGTGGATCGGGGTATGGCTACACCTTC.

The V and J genes are TRBV24-1 and TRBJ2-1; the match to TRBD2 covers 12 bases. The CDR3 extends over 14 amino acids. Germline CDR1 and CDR2: KGHDR and SFDVKD. The trim removed 3 bases at V and 7 bases at J, leaving 0 bases unmatched. DNA for the CDR3: TGTGCCACCAGTGATCTAGCGGGAGGGAATGAGCAGTTCTTC. This codes for CATSDLAGGNEQFF.

The chain uses TRBV18 and TRBJ2-5; D ambiguous. Trimming took off 0 bases at V and 1 base at J, with 6 bases between the two ends. CDR3 length: 14 residues. Germline CDR1 is KGHSH and CDR2 is LQKENI. CDR3 nucleotides: TGTGCCAGCTCACCACCGGCTAGCCAAGAGACCCAGTACTTC. It yields the protein CASSPPASQETQYF. Full variable domain (remainder filled in from reference TRBV18 and TRBJ2-5): NAGVMQNPRHLVRRRGQEARLRCSPMKGHSHVYWYRQLPEEGLKFMVYLQKENIIDESGMPKERFSAEFPKEGPSILRIQQVVRGDSAAYFCASSPPASQETQYFGPGTRLLVL.

This chain joins TRBV10-1 and TRBJ1-2; D is ambiguous. The CDR3 runs 14 residues. The V gene's germline CDR1 is WNHNN and CDR2 SYGVQD (reference sequence). The V and J ends lost 0 bases and 4 bases respectively, with 9 bases between them. The DNA of the CDR3 is TGCGCCAGCAGTGAGTCCTTGGGCGGCTATGGCTACACCTTC. This sequence encodes CASSESLGGYGYTF.

There are a few counts of this clonotype. This chain links TRBV29-1 with TRBJ2-1; D not resolved. Germline V lookup: CDR1 SQVTM, CDR2 ANQGSEA. V lost 3 bases, J lost 10 bases, and 10 bases lay in between. The CDR3 runs to 11 residues. The CDR3: CSVDFLGEQFF. CDR3 DNA: TGCAGCGTTGACTTTCTTGGGGAGCAGTTCTTC.

The genes are TRBV12-3 or TRBV12-4 and TRBJ1-2; no clear D gene. The V end lost 7 bases, the J end lost 4 bases, and 16 bases lay between the germline ends. The CDR3 loop spans 14 amino acids. The DNA for the CDR3 is TGTGCCAGCACCTACCGGGATTCGCTCTATGGCTACACCTTC. Translation: CASTYRDSLYGYTF.

By sample fraction, this clonotype is medium-sized. The J gene is TRBJ2-1, the V gene TRBV29-1; 12 bases are a match to TRBD2. V gave up 5 bases and J gave up 5 bases; unmatched junction bases: 7. CDR3 length: 15 residues. From germline, CDR1 is SQVTM and CDR2 ANQGSEA. The CDR3 bases are TGCAGCGTTCTTAACCTAGCGGGAGGGAACAATGAGCAGTTCTTC. Residues: CSVLNLAGGNNEQFF.

The J gene is TRBJ2-7, the V gene TRBV14; D gene unclear. Per the germline V gene, CDR1 is SGHDN and CDR2 is FVKESK. Trimming removed 4 bases from V and 2 bases from J, with 12 bases in between. CDR3 length equals 14 residues. CDR3 in amino acids: CASSRVPLPYEQYF. CDR3 nucleotide sequence: TGTGCCAGCAGCCGAGTCCCCTTACCCTACGAGCAGTACTTC.

The CDR3 DNA reads as TGTGCCAGCAGTGTCAGACAGGGGAACACCGGGGAGCTGTTTTTT. Protein product: CASSVRQGNTGELFF. The genes are TRBV28 and TRBJ2-2, with 7 bases lining up with TRBD1. CDR3 size: 15 residues. CDR1 is MDHEN, CDR2 SYDVKM, per germline. Trimming took 5 bases from V and 1 from J; bases not matched to a gene: 4.

This clonotype was seen a few times. The chain recombines TRBV12-3 or TRBV12-4 with TRBJ2-7, with 12 positions matching TRBD2. V lost 5 bases to trimming and J lost 7 bases; unmatched junction nucleotides: 6. The length of the CDR3 is 14 residues. Here the CDR3 reads CASSMRLAGVEQYF. CDR3 bases: TGTGCCAGCAGTATGAGACTAGCGGGAGTGGAGCAGTACTTC.

This clonotype was detected a few times. The chain employs TRBV20-1 and TRBJ1-5, with D hard to call. CDR3 size: 14 residues. Trimming stripped 4 bases from V and 7 bases from J, with 17 bases between. Germline CDR1 is DFQATT and CDR2 is SNEGSKA (reference sequence). The CDR3 DNA is TGCAGTGCTACTTCCCCCCTAAATGGGCAGCCCCAGCATTTT. Translated, it gives CSATSPLNGQPQHF.

This rearrangement joins TRBV20-1 to TRBJ2-7; D is tentatively TRBD1 or TRBD2 (6 bases each). Trimming cost V 4 bases and J 3 bases, with 7 bases left between them. Germline assignment: CDR1 DFQATT and CDR2 SNEGSKA (reference sequence). The CDR3 runs to 11 residues. The CDR3 spells CSAKGGYEQYF. The CDR3 nucleotides are TGCAGTGCTAAGGGGGGCTACGAGCAGTACTTC.

This clonotype was picked up a small number of times. The V and J genes are TRBV29-1 and TRBJ2-3; the D gene could be TRBD1 or TRBD2 (5 bases each). The germline gives CDR1 SQVTM, CDR2 ANQGSEA. This CDR3 spans 14 amino acids. Trimming took 7 bases from V and 5 from J, leaving 19 bases between them. CDR3 in DNA: TGCAGCGGCATCCGGGACGGCGGATTAGATACGCAGTATTTT. This sequence encodes CSGIRDGGLDTQYF.

This chain joins TRBV6-2 or TRBV6-3 and TRBJ1-5; no firm D call. The CDR3 consists of 15 residues. V was trimmed by 2 bases and J by 4 bases, leaving 12 bases between them. The germline V gene encodes CDR1 MNHEY and CDR2 SVGEGT. CDR3 in amino acids: CASSYGGPTNQPQHF. CDR3 DNA: TGTGCCAGCAGTTACGGAGGGCCGACAAATCAGCCCCAGCATTTT.

This clonotype has only a few counts. V gene TRBV29-1 combines with J gene TRBJ2-3; TRBD1 might be the D (6 bases). The CDR3 consists of 13 residues. V was trimmed by 4 bases and J by 6 bases, leaving 14 bases between them. Germline assignment: CDR1 SQVTM and CDR2 ANQGSEA. CDR3: CSVGDTLGDTQYF. As DNA, the CDR3 is TGCAGCGTTGGGGACACTTTGGGGGATACGCAGTATTTT.

J is TRBJ1-1 and V is TRBV20-1, with TRBD1 as a possible D gene (5 bases). The CDR3 extends over 15 amino acids. V shed 0 bases and J shed 3 bases, with 14 bases lying between them. Germline CDR1 is DFQATT and CDR2 is SNEGSKA (reference sequence). CDR3 protein: CSARDDQGKHTEAFF. In nucleotides, the CDR3 is TGCAGTGCTAGAGATGACCAGGGAAAGCACACTGAAGCTTTCTTT.

The J gene is TRBJ1-1, the V gene TRBV7-6; D perhaps matches TRBD1 (5 bases). This CDR3 region has 17 residues. Trimming removed 5 bases at V and 3 bases at J, with 22 bases between. CDR1 and CDR2 from the germline V gene are SGHVS and FNYEAQ. The CDR3 reads CASSPGHSRVSDTEAFF. The CDR3 bases are TGTGCCAGCAGCCCAGGACATTCCCGAGTATCCGACACTGAAGCTTTCTTT.

J is TRBJ1-5 and V is TRBV7-8, with a tentative D call TRBD1 (5 bases). Trimming took off 4 bases at V and 5 bases at J, with 15 bases between the two ends. Germline CDR1 is SGHVS and CDR2 is FQNEAQ. The CDR3 is 15 residues long. CDR3 loop: CASSSRPGTDQPQHF. In DNA form, the CDR3 reads TGTGCCAGCAGCTCCCGCCCCGGGACGGATCAGCCCCAGCATTTT.

The gene calls are TRBV4-2 and TRBJ1-1; TRBD1 might be the D (6 bases). V was shortened by 8 bases and J by 7 bases, with 20 bases between the two germline ends. Germline CDR1 and CDR2: LGHNA and YNFKEQ. The CDR3 has 14 residues. The chain's CDR3 is CASWRGRGAFEAFF. The CDR3 bases are TGTGCCAGCTGGAGGGGCAGGGGTGCTTTTGAAGCTTTCTTT.

CDR3 in DNA: TGCAGTGCACGCGTAGCGGGGACCATCTACGAGCAGTACGTC. Translated: CSARVAGTIYEQYV. V and J are TRBV20-1 and TRBJ2-7, with 8 bases matching TRBD2. The CDR3 sequence is 14 residues long. The germline V gene has CDR1 DFQATT and CDR2 SNEGSKA (reference sequence). V lost 6 bases, J lost 3 bases, and 10 bases stayed unmatched.

The genes are TRBV4-1 and TRBJ2-3, with D possibly being TRBD1 or TRBD2 (5 bases each). The CDR3 has 14 residues. Germline V gene data show CDR1 as MGHRA and CDR2 as YSYEKL. With 4 bases removed from V and 2 bases from J, the gap between germline ends came to 10 bases. The CDR3 DNA is TGCGCCAGCAGCCGGAGTGGGACCACAGATACGCAGTATTTT. It codes for CASSRSGTTDTQYF.

This clonotype has more than one count but fewer than ten. The CDR3 DNA reads as TGTGCCAGCAGTGAAAATTGGGGAGCTTTTAACAATGAGCAGTTCTTC. This encodes CASSENWGAFNNEQFF. The gene calls are TRBV2 and TRBJ2-1, with TRBD2 as a possible D gene (5 bases). The CDR3 contains 16 residues. Germline lookup yields CDR1 SNHLY and CDR2 FYNNEI. Trimming removed 2 bases from V and 5 bases from J, with 16 bases in between.